This T cell receptor (beta chain) was sequenced for a study of cytomegalovirus exposure and HLA in healthy donors. Looking at the study overall: HLA-typed donors were the source of tens of millions of unique TCRs, which an early data release held. Study observations and caveats: The Asian-associated ancestry cluster reportedly had fewer N-insertions than the roughly 670-donor mean in a later analysis. Across HLA loci, a later analysis found differing TCR association rates, with DRB1 most and HLA-C fewest.

A multiplex PCR was run with 60 Vbeta primers and 13 Jbeta primers. The protocol was immunoSEQ multiplex PCR, while the TCRdb copy is restricted to in-frame clones and leaves out a portion. The data contain 150,000 or so clones, about 80% of them singletons. The CDR3 sequence is 14 residues long. Germline loops: CDR1 MDHEN, CDR2 SYDVKM. The junction had 8 bases not matched to a gene; V was cut back by 5 bases and J by 5 bases. Concerning this clone: Its matching antigen is unknown.

This receptor was obtained from a man in his thirties or forties in good health and CMV-seropositive. The rearrangement links TRBV28 to TRBJ2-7; 8 bases line up with TRBD2. The source material was PBMCs. The CDR3 DNA reads TGTGCCAGCAGTCCGCCGGGGGGGGCCCACGAGCAGTACTTC. As protein: CASSPPGGAHEQYF.